A single sample gave rise to the 12 T cell receptor beta chains below, sequenced in a study of T-cell memory formation after mild COVID-19. TCRdb fed the 5' RACE reads into MiXCR, producing one record per CDR3 protein. The sample holds 530,000 or so distinct CDR3 sequences, 17% seen once. Sequenced: PBMCs or a T cell subset sorted from them (not recorded which). These receptors were taken from an adult woman who had mild COVID-19 (a few samples of this study predate the infection). Cell type and time point are not known.

The chain has TRBV2 and TRBJ2-1; 12 bases align to TRBD2. The CDR3 has 14 residues. V gave up 7 bases and J gave up 6 bases; unmatched junction bases: 4. Germline V gives CDR1 SNHLY, CDR2 FYNNEI. The CDR3 DNA sequence: TGTGCCAGCATTCGGACTAGCGGGATCAATGAGCAGTTCTTC. This sequence encodes CASIRTSGINEQFF.

In its sample, this clonotype was seen a few times. This rearrangement joins TRBV20-1 to TRBJ1-2, with D possibly TRBD1 on 5 matching bases. Germline CDR1 DFQATT, CDR2 SNEGSKA (reference sequence). This CDR3 comprises 14 residues. Trimming stripped 3 bases from V and 1 base from J, with 12 bases between. DNA of the CDR3: TGCAGTGCTAGTGATCCAGGGTTTAACTATGGCTACACCTTC. The encoded protein is CSASDPGFNYGYTF.

For the CDR3, the DNA is TGCGCCAGCAGCTTGTGGGCAGGGGGCAATCAGCCCCAGCATTTT. Translating gives CASSLWAGGNQPQHF. The rearrangement uses TRBV5-1 and TRBJ1-5; possible D gene TRBD1, 6 bases. CDR3 size: 15 residues. V shed 1 base and J shed 2 bases, with 10 bases lying between them. CDR1 SGHRS and CDR2 YFSETQ come from the germline V gene.

This chain connects TRBV7-9 to TRBJ2-7; D might be TRBD2 (5 bases). The CDR3 runs 12 residues. With 5 bases removed from V and 6 bases from J, the gap between germline ends came to 11 bases. Germline V CDR1 and CDR2: SEHNR, FQNEAQ (reference sequence). The CDR3 nucleotides read TGTGCCAGCAGCCAGTCCGCGGGCGAGCAGTACTTC. Protein: CASSQSAGEQYF.

This clonotype was recorded a few times. The gene calls are TRBV25-1 and TRBJ2-7; TRBD1 agrees at 8 bases. After removal of 10 bases from V and 5 bases from J, the junction contained 7 bases not matched to a gene. This CDR3 is 12 amino acids long. Per the germline V gene, CDR1 is MGHDK and CDR2 is SYGVNS. The CDR3 DNA sequence: TGTGCCACTTCGGACAGGGACCACGAGCAGTACTTC. Its protein is CATSDRDHEQYF.

In this sample, this clonotype turned up a few times. The chain recombines TRBV12-5 with TRBJ2-5, with TRBD2 identical over 8 bases. Germline lookup yields CDR1 LGHNT and CDR2 FRNRAP. The CDR3 length is 17 residues. Trimming cost V 4 bases and J 4 bases; bases outside gene matches: 14. CDR3 region: CASGSGLAGLGRETQYF. CDR3 nucleotide sequence: TGTGCTAGTGGTTCTGGGCTAGCGGGTCTAGGACGAGAGACCCAGTACTTC.

This clonotype was counted only a few times. Here the CDR3 DNA reads TGTGCCAGCAGCTTATACCCTAGCGGGACCACAGATACGCAGTATTTT. Amino acid sequence: CASSLYPSGTTDTQYF. V is TRBV7-9 and J is TRBJ2-3; 9 nucleotides align to TRBD2. The CDR3 has 16 amino acids. With V trimmed by 2 bases and J by 2 bases, 5 bases remained unmatched. The germline V gene encodes CDR1 SEHNR and CDR2 FQNEAQ (reference sequence).

This clonotype has more than one count but fewer than ten. The chain links TRBV9 to TRBJ2-1; D is possibly TRBD2 (6 bases). CDR3 length: 15 residues. Trimming removed 0 bases from V and 9 bases from J, with 16 bases in between. In germline, CDR1 is SGDLS, CDR2 YYNGEE. The CDR3 DNA sequence: TGTGCCAGCAGCGTAGTGGGGGGAATGTGGGGTGAGCAGTTCTTC. Amino acid sequence: CASSVVGGMWGEQFF. Full variable domain (remainder filled in from reference TRBV9 and TRBJ2-1): DSGVTQTPKHLITATGQRVTLRCSPRSGDLSVYWYQQSLDQGLQFLIQYYNGEERAKGNILERFSAQQFPDLHSELNLSSLELGDSALYFCASSVVGGMWGEQFFGPGTRLTVL.

V usage is TRBV9 and J usage is TRBJ1-6; 8 bases align to TRBD1. The CDR3 sequence is 16 residues long. V lost 4 bases, J lost 7 bases, and 10 bases stayed unmatched. The germline V gene has CDR1 SGDLS and CDR2 YYNGEE. The CDR3 here is CASSTPGGKGNSPLHF. The DNA for the CDR3 is TGTGCCAGCAGCACCCCAGGGGGCAAGGGAAATTCACCCCTCCACTTT.

This clonotype came up a few times. For the CDR3, the DNA is TGTGCCAGCAGTTACCCAAGGAGCAATCAGCCCCAGCATTTT. It is translated as CASSYPRSNQPQHF. The genes are TRBV6-2 or TRBV6-3 and TRBJ1-5; D is unresolved. CDR3 length: 14 amino acids. Trimming took off 2 bases at V and 1 base at J, with 6 bases between the two ends. The V gene's germline CDR1 is MNHEY and CDR2 SVGEGT.

The V gene is TRBV6-5, the J gene TRBJ2-1; a possible D gene is TRBD1 (5 bases). The CDR3 runs 15 residues. CDR1 and CDR2 (germline): MNHEY, SVGAGI. Between the trimmed V and J ends, which lost 6 bases and 2 bases, there was a span of 14 bases. The DNA of the CDR3 is TGTGCCAGCAGCGAGGACCAGGGAACCTACAATGAGCAGTTCTTC. It encodes CASSEDQGTYNEQFF.

The chain joins TRBV20-1 to TRBJ2-1; TRBD2 might be the D (5 bases). This CDR3 is 16 amino acids long. Per the germline V gene, CDR1 is DFQATT and CDR2 is SNEGSKA (reference sequence). The V and J ends lost 1 base and 5 bases respectively, with 18 bases between them. The DNA for the CDR3 is TGCAGTGCTAGAGGACTTAAGCCGGGGATTAACAATGAGCAGTTCTTC. Translating gives CSARGLKPGINNEQFF.